Included here is one T cell receptor beta chain sequence, with context. TCRdb's copy holds only in-frame clones and misses some; the assay was immunoSEQ multiplex PCR. The repertoire has 250,000 to 350,000 clones, about 91% of them found once; the top ten carry 5.5% to 7%. The data originate from a study of blood T cell repertoires in COVID-19. Background on the study: Material from acute and convalescent COVID-19 was sourced from the United States, Italy and Spain. Sample material is recorded as cDNA or gDNA derived from T cells, B-cell-depleted T cells, or PBMCs.

The V and J ends lost 2 bases and 2 bases, in that order; junction bases with no gene match: 9. Looked up from germline, CDR1 is SGHTA and CDR2 is FQGNSA. CDR3 length equals 16 residues. This chain joins TRBV7-2 and TRBJ2-7, with TRBD1 identical over 7 bases. This receptor was identified in a woman in her 30s who had recovered from COVID-19. The sample consisted of peripheral blood. The CDR3 coding sequence is TGTGCCAGCAGCTTATCGTTGCTACAGGGGACCTACGAGCAGTACTTC. It is translated as CASSLSLLQGTYEQYF.